This TCR beta chain emerged from a study of long-term antiretroviral therapy in people with HIV. Findings and caveats of the study: Control repertoires displayed wider CDR3 length ranges than the HIV repertoires.

Trimming stripped 6 bases from V and 5 bases from J, with 14 bases between. Germline CDR1 reads LNHDA; CDR2 reads SQIVND (reference sequence). The CDR3 consists of 14 residues. As to this clone: What it recognizes is unknown.

immunoSEQ v3.0 was run at survey level. The table came from immunoSEQ multiplex PCR; TCRdb's copy has only in-frame clones and leaves some out. The sample yields 9,500 to 11,000 clones, roughly three quarters seen once. The sequencing used unsorted PBMCs, collected at the start of antiretroviral therapy, before treatment. This TCR came from a man between 25 and 39 years old with HIV. The chain recombines TRBV19 with TRBJ2-1; D is possibly TRBD2 (5 bases). The CDR3, as DNA: TGTGCCAGTAGCGACCCGGACTGGAACAATGAGCAGTTCTTC. The encoded protein is CASSDPDWNNEQFF.